This TCR beta chain was sequenced during a study of control samples from healthy donors and cancer patients. Profiled with immunoSEQ multiplex PCR; TCRdb holds only in-frame clones, not every one. The table lists roughly 130,000 clones, roughly 90% of them singletons. The sequenced sample consisted of blood. The sequence derives from a man aged 18 to 30 in good health.

CDR3 loop: CASSQPGGARGNTIYF. DNA for the CDR3: TGTGCCAGCAGCCAACCTGGAGGGGCGAGGGGAAACACCATATATTTT. The chain couples TRBV11-2 to TRBJ1-3; D perhaps matches TRBD1 (5 bases). This CDR3 has 16 residues. Trimming stripped 5 bases from V and 4 bases from J, with 18 bases between. The germline V gene encodes CDR1 SGHAT and CDR2 FQNNGV. Full variable domain (remainder filled in from reference TRBV11-2 and TRBJ1-3): EAGVAQSPRYKIIEKRQSVAFWCNPISGHATLYWYQQILGQGPKLLIQFQNNGVVDDSQLPKDRFSAERLKGVDSTLKIQPAKLEDSAVYLCASSQPGGARGNTIYFGEGSWLTVV.